The next 23 T cell receptor beta chains were all read from a single sample in a study of T-cell reconstitution after alpha-beta-depleted transplantation in children (dated by TCRdb to the mid-2010s). Library prep was done by PCR. TCRdb names Illumina HiSeq 2500 as the instrument used. Molecular barcoding was employed in the preparation of TCR libraries, with unique molecular identifiers being used to normalize TCRbeta repertoire quantification. The public sequencing data were trimmed at Q25 with fastp and processed into clonotypes with MiXCR by TCRdb, which kept only in-frame beta chains. Every entry covers one CDR3 protein and lists the most common genes and DNA from its rows. For this sample there are about 610,000 distinct CDR3 sequences; 8% to 11% appear just once. The ten largest clones add up to around 4% of the sample. The sequencing here drew on PBMCs from the stem cell graft donor, taken from the stem cell graft. The receptors shown here come from a human donor who donated a stem cell graft to a child with acute myeloid leukemia.

This clonotype was found many times. This chain uses TRBV20-1 with TRBJ2-1; D is ambiguous. V lost 0 bases to trimming and J lost 6 bases, with 15 bases between them. Germline V gene lookup returns CDR1 DFQATT and CDR2 SNEGSKA (reference sequence). The CDR3 has 15 amino acids. In DNA, the CDR3 is TGCAGTGCTAGAGAATTTAGGTTGACTGCCAATGAGCAGTTCTTC. Translating it yields CSAREFRLTANEQFF.

The chain joins TRBV30 to TRBJ1-6; D may be TRBD1 (6 bases). CDR1 is GTSNPN and CDR2 is SVGIG in the germline V gene (reference sequence). The CDR3 is 14 amino acids. Deletions cut 1 base from V and 7 bases from J, with 11 bases between. The CDR3 loop is CAWSAGGANSPLHF. The CDR3 nucleotides are TGTGCCTGGAGTGCGGGGGGGGCGAATTCACCCCTCCACTTT.

The chain has TRBV29-1 and TRBJ2-2; TRBD2 aligns across 9 bases. The CDR3 sequence is 14 residues long. In germline, CDR1 is SQVTM, CDR2 ANQGSEA. With V trimmed by 7 bases and J by 5 bases, 8 bases remained unmatched. The CDR3 region is CSALAGVATGELFF. The DNA for the CDR3 is TGCAGCGCCTTAGCGGGAGTGGCGACCGGGGAGCTGTTTTTT.

At least ten counts were recorded for this clonotype. V usage is TRBV11-2 and J usage is TRBJ1-1, with 8 bases that match TRBD1. The CDR3 spans 15 residues. V lost 4 bases to trimming and J lost 5 bases; unmatched junction nucleotides: 9. Germline CDR1 SGHAT, CDR2 FQNNGV. The CDR3 coding sequence is TGTGCCAGCAGCTCCTCCAGGGGGCAGCGGACTGAAGCTTTCTTT. It codes for CASSSSRGQRTEAFF.

This clonotype has only one observation. This sequence joins TRBV20-1 and TRBJ2-1; 8 nucleotides align to TRBD2. The V segment lost 6 bases and the J segment 9 bases; nucleotides outside the gene matches: 7. The CDR3 runs to 12 residues. The V gene's germline CDR1 is DFQATT and CDR2 SNEGSKA (reference sequence). The CDR3 DNA follows: TGCAGTGCGGTTGGACTAGCTTCTGAGCAGTTCTTC. Amino acids: CSAVGLASEQFF.

The chain is built from TRBV30 and TRBJ2-3, with D tentatively TRBD2 (6 bases). The CDR3 is 14 residues long. Germline V gene lookup returns CDR1 GTSNPN and CDR2 SVGIG (reference sequence). V dropped 1 base and J dropped 4 bases, with 12 bases sitting between them. Here the CDR3 DNA reads TGTGCCTGGAGTGGGGCCGGGGGTGCAGATACGCAGTATTTT. Residues: CAWSGAGGADTQYF. Full variable domain (missing parts from reference TRBV30 and TRBJ2-3): SQTIHQWPATLVQPVGSPLSLECTVEGTSNPNLYWYRQAAGRGLQLLFYSVGIGQISSEVPQNLSASRPQDRQFILSSKKLLLSDSGFYLCAWSGAGGADTQYFGPGTRLTVL.

This clonotype was counted ten times or more. V is TRBV20-1 and J is TRBJ2-3; possibly TRBD2 for D (7 bases). V was pared by 1 base and J by 1 base, with 15 bases between. The CDR3 sequence is 16 residues long. Germline CDR1 DFQATT, CDR2 SNEGSKA (reference sequence). CDR3 DNA sequence: TGCAGTGCTAGAGCCGGGGGGCGGGGCCGCACAGATACGCAGTATTTT. Protein: CSARAGGRGRTDTQYF.

Many counts were recorded for this clonotype. The chain employs TRBV4-3 and TRBJ1-1; D uncertain. V was trimmed by 4 bases and J by 0 bases, leaving 6 bases between them. The CDR3 loop spans 13 amino acids. Germline V lookup: CDR1 LGHNA, CDR2 YSLEER. In nucleotides, the CDR3 is TGCGCCAGCAGCCCCGACTTGAACACTGAAGCTTTCTTT. The encoded protein is CASSPDLNTEAFF.

This clonotype was observed a handful of times. The CDR3 DNA sequence: TGTGCCAGCAGCCAAGATCAGGGTGGAGGCTACACCTTC. Protein product: CASSQDQGGGYTF. This sequence joins TRBV3-1 and TRBJ1-2; D possibly corresponds to TRBD1 (5 bases). CDR3 size: 13 residues. Trimming removed 0 bases at V and 8 bases at J, with 10 bases between. Per germline, CDR1 LGHDT and CDR2 YNNKEL (reference sequence).

This clonotype was seen a few times. The rearrangement joins TRBV27 to TRBJ2-2; D is perhaps TRBD2 (6 bases). The CDR3 runs to 14 residues. CDR1 and CDR2 from the germline V gene are MNHEY and SMNVEV (reference sequence). The germline V and J ends were trimmed by 6 bases and 2 bases, with 10 bases remaining between them. CDR3 loop: CASRGTVNTGELFF. As DNA, the CDR3 is TGTGCCAGCAGAGGGACTGTAAACACCGGGGAGCTGTTTTTT.

This clonotype came up a few times. V is TRBV15 and J is TRBJ2-3; 8 nucleotides agree with TRBD2. Per the germline V gene, CDR1 is LNHNV and CDR2 is YYDKDF (reference sequence). Losses at the gene ends were 0 bases for V and 3 bases for J; bases not matched to a gene: 11. CDR3 length: 18 residues. The CDR3 is CATSRDGSQREYTDTQYF. The CDR3 coding sequence is TGTGCCACCAGCAGAGATGGGTCTCAGCGGGAGTATACAGATACGCAGTATTTT.

This clonotype was counted between two and nine times. The rearrangement links TRBV5-6 to TRBJ1-2; D remains unclear. V was clipped by 0 bases and J by 4 bases, with 19 bases between them. This CDR3 region has 17 residues. The V gene's germline CDR1 is SGHDT and CDR2 YYEEEE. The CDR3 is CASSLDARRPTIYGYTF. CDR3 nucleotide sequence: TGTGCCAGCAGCTTGGACGCCAGGCGACCGACTATCTATGGCTACACCTTC.

This clonotype was picked up many times. The gene calls are TRBV6-5 and TRBJ2-4; D is undetermined. The CDR3 covers 14 residues. Germline CDR1 reads MNHEY; CDR2 reads SVGAGI. V lost 7 bases and J lost 0, with 10 bases in between. CDR3 amino acids: CASKAQLAKNIQYF. In DNA form, the CDR3 reads TGTGCCAGCAAGGCTCAACTAGCCAAAAACATTCAGTACTTC.

The V gene is TRBV20-1, the J gene TRBJ2-7; 7 bases align to TRBD1. The CDR3 spans 14 residues. Unmatched junction bases numbered 8, after V lost 4 bases and J lost 2 bases. Germline CDR1 and CDR2: DFQATT and SNEGSKA (reference sequence). CDR3 sequence: CSATQTGNTYEQYF. CDR3 nucleotides: TGCAGTGCTACCCAGACAGGGAACACCTACGAGCAGTACTTC.

V gene TRBV7-2 combines with J gene TRBJ1-2; TRBD1 aligns across 8 bases. The CDR3 consists of 14 residues. Trimming removed 3 bases from V and 3 bases from J; junction bases left unmatched: 3. Germline V gives CDR1 SGHTA, CDR2 FQGNSA. Here the CDR3 DNA reads TGTGCCAGCAGCTTCGGACAGGGACACTATGGCTACACCTTC. It encodes CASSFGQGHYGYTF.

This clonotype has only a few counts. V gene TRBV12-3 or TRBV12-4 combines with J gene TRBJ1-1; possible D gene TRBD1, 5 bases. The CDR3 loop spans 15 amino acids. Trimming took off 8 bases at V and 1 base at J, with 17 bases between the two ends. CDR3 residues: CASRPTGRENTEAFF. CDR3 bases: TGTGCCAGCCGACCCACGGGGCGGGAGAACACTGAAGCTTTCTTT.

This chain joins TRBV6-5 and TRBJ2-1; D possibly corresponds to TRBD2 (6 bases). Looked up from germline, CDR1 is MNHEY and CDR2 is SVGAGI. V was shortened by 2 bases and J by 0 bases, with 11 bases between the two germline ends. The CDR3 runs 16 residues. The CDR3 bases are TGTGCCAGCAGTTACCCGCTCGGGAGCTCCTACAATGAGCAGTTCTTC. It specifies CASSYPLGSSYNEQFF.

This chain connects TRBV12-3 or TRBV12-4 to TRBJ2-3, with D possibly matching TRBD2 (6 bases). This CDR3 has 12 residues. V dropped 6 bases and J dropped 10 bases, with 14 bases sitting between them. The CDR3 bases are TGTGCCAGCAGGGTCTCCCCGGGGGCGCAGTATTTT. Translating gives CASRVSPGAQYF.

This clonotype was counted only a few times. The chain employs TRBV29-1 and TRBJ1-1, with a weak D call TRBD1 (5 bases). The CDR3 consists of 14 residues. Trimming left V 6 bases short and J 5 bases short, with 19 bases between. Germline V gives CDR1 SQVTM, CDR2 ANQGSEA. CDR3 amino acids: CSVAPSGTSTEAFF. The CDR3 DNA reads as TGCAGCGTGGCCCCCAGTGGGACTTCTACTGAAGCTTTCTTT.

The CDR3 loop reads CASGTEAGTSLHEQFF. The DNA of the CDR3 is TGTGCTAGTGGAACCGAGGCCGGGACTAGCCTCCATGAGCAGTTCTTC. V gene TRBV12-5 combines with J gene TRBJ2-1; 9 bases agree with TRBD2. The CDR3 sequence is 16 residues long. Germline V CDR1 and CDR2: LGHNT, FRNRAP. The V segment lost 6 bases and the J segment 8 bases; nucleotides outside the gene matches: 14.

The chain employs TRBV5-1 and TRBJ2-1; the match to TRBD1 covers 12 bases. This CDR3 spans 17 amino acids. After removal of 3 bases from V and 6 bases from J, the junction contained 10 bases not matched to a gene. Looked up from germline, CDR1 is SGHRS and CDR2 is YFSETQ. The CDR3, as DNA: TGCGCCAGCAGCTCGTGGGACAGGGGGCAGTTCGGCAATGAGCAGTTCTTC. It encodes CASSSWDRGQFGNEQFF.

This rearrangement joins TRBV7-3 to TRBJ1-2, with D possibly TRBD1 on 6 matching bases. CDR3 length equals 14 residues. V was pared by 4 bases and J by 6 bases, with 15 bases between. Germline assignment: CDR1 SGHTA and CDR2 FQGTGA. CDR3 DNA sequence: TGTGCCAGCAGCTCGAACACACAGGGAGATGGCTACACCTTC. Translation gives CASSSNTQGDGYTF.

This clonotype was observed at least ten times. The DNA for the CDR3 is TGTGCCAGCAGCGTGGGGAGCCGGCCCCAAGAGACCCAGTACTTC. This gives the protein CASSVGSRPQETQYF. V gene TRBV9 combines with J gene TRBJ2-5; possibly TRBD2 for D (5 bases). Germline V lookup: CDR1 SGDLS, CDR2 YYNGEE. The CDR3 is made up of 15 amino acids. V lost 2 bases, J lost 1 base, and 12 bases lay in between.